This passage covers 21 T cell receptor beta chains from one sample sequenced in a study of shared T cell receptors in the human thymus. TCRdb's table, derived via immunoSEQ multiplex PCR, lists solely in-frame clones and lacks some. The sample includes hundreds of thousands of clones, around 87% of them seen just once. These data also featured in a second study, about human thymus T cells.

The sequenced sample consisted of thymocytes. The receptors were gathered from a boy under two years old with a congenital heart defect.

This chain connects TRBV28 to TRBJ1-5, with TRBD1 as a possible D gene (6 bases). This CDR3 comprises 14 residues. Germline V CDR1 and CDR2: MDHEN, SYDVKM. V gave up 6 bases and J gave up 9 bases, with 18 bases separating them. CDR3 in DNA: TGTGCCAGCAGCAACAGGGCCCCGAGTTGGCCCCAGCATTTT. This translates into CASSNRAPSWPQHF.

The rearrangement uses TRBV4-3 and TRBJ1-2; D is perhaps TRBD1 (6 bases). The CDR3 has 16 amino acids. V lost 3 bases and J lost 0, with 14 bases in between. Germline CDR1 reads LGHNA; CDR2 reads YSLEER. Written as DNA, the CDR3 is TGCGCCAGCAGCCACGCCCTACAGGGAGCTAACTATGGCTACACCTTC. It encodes CASSHALQGANYGYTF.

The rearrangement uses TRBV28 and TRBJ1-2; D possibly corresponds to TRBD1 (6 bases). This CDR3 contains 17 residues. V was pared by 9 bases and J by 3 bases, with 26 bases between. The V gene's germline CDR1 is MDHEN and CDR2 SYDVKM. CDR3 region: CASTPRGLTGRDYGYTF. The CDR3 DNA reads TGTGCCAGTACACCCCGAGGATTAACAGGGAGGGACTATGGCTACACCTTC.

The chain links TRBV28 to TRBJ1-5; D is unresolved. This CDR3 spans 20 amino acids. Germline V CDR1 and CDR2: MDHEN, SYDVKM. Trimming took 5 bases from V and 0 from J, leaving 26 bases between them. The CDR3 reads CASSRINPSGLDYSNQPQHF. The CDR3 region has the DNA TGTGCCAGCAGTCGTATAAACCCGTCGGGTTTGGACTATAGCAATCAGCCCCAGCATTTT.

V is TRBV4-2 and J is TRBJ2-2, with D unresolved. The V and J ends lost 0 bases and 10 bases respectively, with 6 bases between them. The germline gives CDR1 LGHNA, CDR2 YNFKEQ. This CDR3 has 12 amino acids. In nucleotides, the CDR3 is TGTGCCAGCAGCCAAGATAGTGTGGAGCTGTTTTTT. This encodes CASSQDSVELFF.

V gene TRBV30 combines with J gene TRBJ2-5; TRBD2 aligns across 8 bases. Germline V gene data show CDR1 as GTSNPN and CDR2 as SVGIG (reference sequence). The trim removed 1 base at V and 5 bases at J, leaving 15 bases unmatched. The CDR3 contains 17 residues. The CDR3 DNA reads as TGTGCCTGGAGTGGACCCGTAGCGGGGAGACCTCTGGAGACCCAGTACTTC. Its translation: CAWSGPVAGRPLETQYF. Supplemented by reference TRBV30 and TRBJ2-5, the full variable domain reads SQTIHQWPATLVQPVGSPLSLECTVEGTSNPNLYWYRQAAGRGLQLLFYSVGIGQISSEVPQNLSASRPQDRQFILSSKKLLLSDSGFYLCAWSGPVAGRPLETQYFGPGTRLLVL.

This clone was seen a few times. This chain joins TRBV28 and TRBJ1-3; D gene uncertain. The CDR3 covers 17 residues. The V end was cut by 5 bases, the J end by 0 bases, with 17 bases between. From germline, CDR1 is MDHEN and CDR2 SYDVKM. The CDR3 nucleotides read TGTGCCAGCAGTCCAGACGGGATCCGAGTCTCTGGAAACACCATATATTTT. As protein: CASSPDGIRVSGNTIYF.

The chain couples TRBV5-1 to TRBJ1-2; TRBD1 might be the D (5 bases). The CDR3 contains 14 residues. Per germline, CDR1 SGHRS and CDR2 YFSETQ. Trimming removed 4 bases from V and 5 bases from J, with 15 bases in between. As DNA, the CDR3 is TGCGCCAGCAGCCCCTCCCGGGGGATTTATGGCTACACCTTC. This codes for CASSPSRGIYGYTF.

The chain has TRBV4-1 and TRBJ2-5; TRBD2 aligns across 10 bases. CDR1 is MGHRA, CDR2 YSYEKL, per germline. With 2 bases clipped from V and 5 bases from J, the junction kept 11 bases outside the gene matches. The CDR3 contains 17 residues. CDR3 loop: CASSQKLSGGGGETQYF. The CDR3 nucleotides are TGCGCCAGCAGCCAAAAGCTAAGCGGGGGGGGCGGGGAGACCCAGTACTTC.

The chain has TRBV7-2 and TRBJ1-1; no firm D call. The CDR3 covers 14 residues. Per germline, CDR1 SGHTA and CDR2 FQGNSA. V was clipped by 0 bases and J by 3 bases, with 8 bases between them. The CDR3 sequence: CASSLAREDTEAFF. For the CDR3, the DNA is TGTGCCAGCAGCTTAGCCCGAGAAGACACTGAAGCTTTCTTT.

Here the CDR3 reads CASRVTSGSSYEQYF. The CDR3 nucleotides read TGTGCCAGCAGAGTGACTAGCGGGAGCTCCTACGAGCAGTACTTC. The gene calls are TRBV6-5 and TRBJ2-7; 12 bases are shared with TRBD2. The CDR3 sequence is 15 residues long. CDR1 MNHEY and CDR2 SVGAGI come from the germline V gene. V was clipped by 6 bases and J by 0 bases; unmatched bases: 3.

The gene calls are TRBV5-4 and TRBJ2-4, with 9 bases fitting TRBD1. CDR3 length: 16 amino acids. With 4 bases clipped from V and 1 base from J, the junction kept 6 bases outside the gene matches. Germline V gives CDR1 SGHNT, CDR2 YYREEE (reference sequence). The CDR3 DNA reads as TGTGCCAGCAGCGCGGGACAGGGCATGGCCAAAAACATTCAGTACTTC. It encodes CASSAGQGMAKNIQYF.

As regards this clone: Germline is not matched at one junction end, which may reflect a read error. V is TRBV28 and J is TRBJ2-2; 8 nucleotides agree with TRBD1. The CDR3 spans 14 residues. The V gene's germline CDR1 is MDHEN and CDR2 SYDVKM. As DNA, the CDR3 is TGTGCCAGCAGTCGGACAGGGAACGCCGGGGAGCTGTTTTTT. As protein: CASSRTGNAGELFF.

The V call is TRBV10-3, the J call TRBJ2-1; 14 positions match TRBD2. The germline CDR1 and CDR2 sequences are ENHRY and SYGVKD. V lost 7 bases to trimming and J lost 5 bases; unmatched junction nucleotides: 7. The CDR3 totals 16 residues. The CDR3 bases are TGTGCCATCACAAGGACTAGCGGGAGGAATAACAATGAGCAGTTCTTC. It is translated as CAITRTSGRNNNEQFF.

This clone was counted between two and nine times. V usage is TRBV25-1 and J usage is TRBJ2-3; D is perhaps TRBD1 (5 bases). V lost 3 bases and J lost 2, with 21 bases in between. This CDR3 is built from 18 residues. Germline V lookup: CDR1 MGHDK, CDR2 SYGVNS. The CDR3 loop is CASSDSPSQGDPTDTQYF. The CDR3 DNA sequence: TGTGCCAGCAGTGACTCCCCGAGCCAGGGCGATCCCACAGATACGCAGTATTTT.

V usage is TRBV6-5 and J usage is TRBJ1-2; TRBD1 agrees at 7 bases. The ends lost 5 bases at V and 5 bases at J; junction bases unmatched: 8. The germline V gene encodes CDR1 MNHEY and CDR2 SVGAGI. The CDR3 runs 14 residues. CDR3 in DNA: TGTGCCAGCAGTGCCGCCGGGACAGTGTATGGCTACACCTTC. As protein: CASSAAGTVYGYTF.

The chain has TRBV9 and TRBJ1-2; D ambiguous. Trimming took off 0 bases at V and 6 bases at J, with 6 bases between the two ends. Germline values: CDR1 SGDLS, CDR2 YYNGEE. CDR3 length: 12 amino acids. The chain's CDR3 is CASSVAQNGYTF. The CDR3 nucleotides are TGTGCCAGCAGCGTAGCTCAGAATGGCTACACCTTC.

This chain connects TRBV10-3 to TRBJ1-1, with 7 nucleotides matching TRBD1. Trimming cost V 8 bases and J 5 bases; bases outside gene matches: 5. The CDR3 is 12 amino acids. Germline V gene data show CDR1 as ENHRY and CDR2 as SYGVKD. CDR3 region: CAIWTGFTEAFF. The DNA for the CDR3 is TGTGCCATCTGGACAGGATTTACTGAAGCTTTCTTT.

This clone has just one count. The chain is built from TRBV28 and TRBJ1-6, with 7 bases aligning to TRBD1. The CDR3 totals 15 residues. Trimming removed 7 bases from V and 10 bases from J; junction bases left unmatched: 13. Germline assignment: CDR1 MDHEN and CDR2 SYDVKM. CDR3 residues: CASNPIRGERSPLHF. DNA of the CDR3: TGTGCCAGCAACCCAATCAGGGGGGAGAGGTCACCCCTCCACTTT.

A word on this clone: Mismatch with germline at one junction end may stem from a read error. The V gene is TRBV15, the J gene TRBJ1-6; no clear D. This CDR3 is 16 amino acids long. CDR1 and CDR2 (germline): LNHNV, YYDKDF (reference sequence). The chain's CDR3 is CAPSRDFNTEDSPLHF. The CDR3 coding sequence is TGTGCCCCCAGCAGAGATTTCAACACGGAGGATTCACCCCTCCACTTT.

This chain joins TRBV7-2 and TRBJ1-6; tentative D call: TRBD1 (6 bases). Trimming shortened V by 3 bases and J by 6 bases, and 15 bases separated the two germline ends. Germline CDR1 is SGHTA and CDR2 is FQGNSA. This CDR3 spans 16 amino acids. The CDR3 sequence: CASSFQQGRGNSPLHF. Written as DNA, the CDR3 is TGTGCCAGCAGCTTCCAACAGGGAAGGGGTAATTCACCCCTCCACTTT.